This note documents a single T cell receptor (beta chain) sequence. Its specificity is not known. This sample was included in a study of T-cell memory formation after mild COVID-19. On the study more broadly: TCR clusters were mostly confined to one donor each.

5'RACE primed from the constant segment yielded TCR alpha and TCR beta cDNA libraries bearing sample barcodes and UMIs. TCRdb ran MiXCR on the 5' RACE reads and lists one entry per CDR3 protein. The sample yields over 350,000 distinct CDR3 sequences, around 24% seen once. The germline V and J ends were trimmed by 4 bases and 0 bases, with 14 bases remaining between them. Germline V lookup: CDR1 SGHAT, CDR2 FQNNGV. The CDR3 spans 16 residues. Study-level points and caveats: The authors left the SARS-CoV-2 specificity of second-wave clones peaking on day 37 unconfirmed.

Specimen: PBMCs or a T cell subset sorted from them (not recorded which). The sequence derives from an adult woman who had mild COVID-19 (a few samples of this study predate the infection). Cell type and time point are not known. This sequence joins TRBV11-2 and TRBJ2-3; D call uncertain. The CDR3 reads CASSSLGSDSTDTQYF. CDR3 coding DNA: TGTGCCAGCAGCTCACTCGGTAGTGACAGCACAGATACGCAGTATTTT.